This T cell receptor beta chain was captured by sequencing in a study of beta chain features in type 1 diabetes. The germline CDR1 and CDR2 sequences are SEHNR and FQNEAQ (reference sequence). V gave up 5 bases and J gave up 9 bases, with 17 bases separating them. The CDR3 is 15 amino acids. The entirety of the isolated RNA underwent reverse transcription, so expressed TCRB transcripts were sequenced. Only in-frame clones appear in the TCRdb table, and some are missing; sequencing was by immunoSEQ multiplex PCR. The sample contains about 290,000 clones, roughly 8% of which appear only once. Sequencing was performed on central memory CD4+ T cells from blood. The J gene is TRBJ1-6, the V gene TRBV7-9, with D tentatively TRBD1 (6 bases). The TCR originated in a woman between 18 and 29 years old in good health. This chain's CDR3 is CASSPNFQGPSPLHF. In nucleotides, the CDR3 is TGTGCCAGCAGCCCGAATTTCCAGGGGCCTTCACCCCTCCACTTT. Supplemented by reference TRBV7-9 and TRBJ1-6, the full variable domain reads DTGVSQNPRHKITKRGQNVTFRCDPISEHNRLYWYRQTLGQGPEFLTYFQNEAQLEKSRLLSDRFSAERPKGSFSTLEIQRTEQGDSAMYLCASSPNFQGPSPLHFGNGTRLTVT.